The T cell receptor beta chain described here comes from a study of blood T cell repertoires in COVID-19. For the study at large: COVID-19 samples collected from the United States, Italy and Spain covered acute and convalescent phases. Sample material is recorded as cDNA or gDNA derived from T cells, B-cell-depleted T cells, or PBMCs.

Original processing notes: Quantification of nucleated cells was approximated via reference gene primer amplification. Sequenced by immunoSEQ multiplex PCR; TCRdb stores in-frame clones only, minus some. V and J calls and clone size are given by that table; D and trimming were obtained from the DNA. The table includes over 150,000 clones, approximately 83% detected once. Per germline, CDR1 LGHDT and CDR2 YNNKEL (reference sequence). The V end lost 4 bases, the J end lost 1 base, and 10 bases lay between the germline ends. The CDR3 length is 14 residues. The chain is built from TRBV3-1 (or the pseudogene TRBV3-2) and TRBJ2-5, with D unresolved. Sequencing was done on a sample of peripheral blood. The source of this sequence is a man between 65 and 80 years old with active or convalescent COVID-19. The DNA for the CDR3 is TGTGCCAGCAGCCCCAGGTCCATCCAAGAGACCCAGTACTTC. This sequence encodes CASSPRSIQETQYF.